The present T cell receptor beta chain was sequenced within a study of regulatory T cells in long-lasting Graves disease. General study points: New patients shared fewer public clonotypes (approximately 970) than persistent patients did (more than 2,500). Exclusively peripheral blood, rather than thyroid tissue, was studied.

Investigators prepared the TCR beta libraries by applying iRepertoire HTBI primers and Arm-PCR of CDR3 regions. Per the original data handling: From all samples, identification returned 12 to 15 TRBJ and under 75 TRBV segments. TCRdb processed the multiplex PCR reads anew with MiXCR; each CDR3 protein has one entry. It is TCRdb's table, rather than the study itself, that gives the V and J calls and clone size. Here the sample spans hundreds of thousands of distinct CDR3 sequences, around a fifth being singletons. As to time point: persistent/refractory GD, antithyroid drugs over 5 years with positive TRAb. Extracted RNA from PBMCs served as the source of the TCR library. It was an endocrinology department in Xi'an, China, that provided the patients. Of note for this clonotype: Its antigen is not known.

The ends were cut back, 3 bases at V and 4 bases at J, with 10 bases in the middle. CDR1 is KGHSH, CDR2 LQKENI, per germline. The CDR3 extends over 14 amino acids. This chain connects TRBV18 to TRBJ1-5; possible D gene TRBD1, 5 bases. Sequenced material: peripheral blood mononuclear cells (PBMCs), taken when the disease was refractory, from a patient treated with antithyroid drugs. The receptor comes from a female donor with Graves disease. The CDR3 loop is CASSPATENQPQHF. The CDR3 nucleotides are TGTGCCAGCTCACCCGCGACAGAAAATCAGCCCCAGCATTTT.